The rows below give T cell receptor beta chains drawn from one sample of a study of cytomegalovirus exposure and HLA in healthy donors. Sequencing was performed with immunoSEQ multiplex PCR; in TCRdb, only in-frame clones are kept and a portion is missing. The profile shows 52,000 or so clones, 60% to 80% of them singletons. The source material was PBMCs. The receptors stem from a woman aged 40-49 years in good health and CMV-seropositive. Each CDR3 is given with its conserved first and last residue. Fields, in order: clone size, D gene, CDR3 length, V gene, J gene, CDR3 DNA, CDR3 protein. A D gene is named only where the DNA matches it firmly. A clone size is listed for some rows: how often the clone was seen (once, few, many), or a class if it is expanded.

clone_size: .
d_call: .
cdr3_length: 15
v_call: TRBV11-2
j_call: TRBJ2-3
cdr3_nt: TGTGCCAGCAGCTTAGATCGGCGGGTCACAGATACGCAGTATTTT
cdr3_aa: CASSLDRRVTDTQYF

clone_size: .
d_call: TRBD2
cdr3_length: 19
v_call: TRBV6-4
j_call: TRBJ2-4
cdr3_nt: TGTGCCAGCAGTGACCGACTAGCGGGGGTTTCTCGTAGTCGAAACATTCAGTACTTC
cdr3_aa: CASSDRLAGVSRSRNIQYF

clone_size: once
d_call: TRBD2
cdr3_length: 16
v_call: TRBV28
j_call: TRBJ2-1
cdr3_nt: TGTGCCAGCAGTTTAAAATCTAGCGGGGGGAGGGATGAGCAGTTCTTC
cdr3_aa: CASSLKSSGGRDEQFF

clone_size: .
d_call: TRBD2
cdr3_length: 15
v_call: TRBV5-4
j_call: TRBJ2-5
cdr3_nt: TGTGCCAGCAGCCGGCGGGGGGGCCAGCGAGAGACCCAGTACTTC
cdr3_aa: CASSRRGGQRETQYF

clone_size: .
d_call: .
cdr3_length: 11
v_call: TRBV6-5
j_call: TRBJ2-7
cdr3_nt: TGTGCCAGCCAGAGGCGCGGCGAGCAGTACTTC
cdr3_aa: CASQRRGEQYF

clone_size: once
d_call: TRBD2
cdr3_length: 15
v_call: TRBV6-5
j_call: TRBJ2-7
cdr3_nt: TGTGCCAGCAGTTATGGCGGGGGGGAGCTCTACGAGCAGTACTTC
cdr3_aa: CASSYGGGELYEQYF

clone_size: .
d_call: .
cdr3_length: 14
v_call: TRBV18
j_call: TRBJ1-5
cdr3_nt: TGTGCCAGCTCAAAACCAACAGGGAGTCAGCCCCAGCATTTT
cdr3_aa: CASSKPTGSQPQHF

clone_size: .
d_call: TRBD1
cdr3_length: 16
v_call: TRBV7-2
j_call: TRBJ2-3
cdr3_nt: TGTGCCAGCAGCCGCAAGGGACAGGGAATTACAGATACGCAGTATTTT
cdr3_aa: CASSRKGQGITDTQYF

clone_size: .
d_call: .
cdr3_length: 15
v_call: TRBV6-1
j_call: TRBJ1-3
cdr3_nt: TGTGCCAGCAGTTCCCGAACGCCCTCGGAGGACACCATATATTTT
cdr3_aa: CASSSRTPSEDTIYF

clone_size: .
d_call: .
cdr3_length: 16
v_call: TRBV4-1
j_call: TRBJ2-7
cdr3_nt: TGCGCCAGCAGCCAAGGAGGGTACCCGTCTTCCTACGAGCAGTACTTC
cdr3_aa: CASSQGGYPSSYEQYF

clone_size: .
d_call: TRBD2
cdr3_length: 16
v_call: TRBV9
j_call: TRBJ2-2
cdr3_nt: TGTGCCAGCAGCGTATTAGCGGGGACGAACACCGGGGAGCTGTTTTTT
cdr3_aa: CASSVLAGTNTGELFF

clone_size: once
d_call: .
cdr3_length: 13
v_call: TRBV6-1
j_call: TRBJ2-7
cdr3_nt: TGTGCCAGCCAAGAACACAGCTCCTACGAGCAGTACTTC
cdr3_aa: CASQEHSSYEQYF

clone_size: .
d_call: .
cdr3_length: 11
v_call: TRBV28
j_call: TRBJ2-7
cdr3_nt: TGTGCCAGCACTGAGGGCTACGAGCAGTACTTC
cdr3_aa: CASTEGYEQYF

clone_size: .
d_call: .
cdr3_length: 12
v_call: TRBV9
j_call: TRBJ1-4
cdr3_nt: TGTGCCAGCTCCGGGGCTAATGAAAAACTGTTTTTT
cdr3_aa: CASSGANEKLFF

clone_size: .
d_call: TRBD2
cdr3_length: 14
v_call: TRBV11-3
j_call: TRBJ2-1
cdr3_nt: TGTGCCAGCAGCTTGGGACTAGCGGTGAATGAGCAGTTCTTC
cdr3_aa: CASSLGLAVNEQFF

clone_size: .
d_call: .
cdr3_length: 15
v_call: TRBV4-1
j_call: TRBJ1-5
cdr3_nt: TGCGCCAGCAGCCAGGACAGAAATAGCAATCAGCCCCAGCATTTT
cdr3_aa: CASSQDRNSNQPQHF

clone_size: .
d_call: .
cdr3_length: 14
v_call: TRBV10-3
j_call: TRBJ2-1
cdr3_nt: TGTGCCATCAGTGATGGCCAGTTTTACAATGAGCAGTTCTTC
cdr3_aa: CAISDGQFYNEQFF

clone_size: .
d_call: TRBD1
cdr3_length: 15
v_call: TRBV27
j_call: TRBJ1-5
cdr3_nt: TGTGCCAGCAGGTCACGGGGACAGGGGGCTCAGCCCCAGCATTTT
cdr3_aa: CASRSRGQGAQPQHF

clone_size: .
d_call: .
cdr3_length: 14
v_call: TRBV30
j_call: TRBJ2-7
cdr3_nt: TGTGCCTGGAGTCGATCCCAGGTACTCTACGAGCAGTACTTC
cdr3_aa: CAWSRSQVLYEQYF

clone_size: .
d_call: .
cdr3_length: 15
v_call: TRBV7-2
j_call: TRBJ1-1
cdr3_nt: TGTGCCAGCAGTCGCGGTCGAACGATGGCAACTGAAGCTTTCTTT
cdr3_aa: CASSRGRTMATEAFF

clone_size: .
d_call: TRBD1
cdr3_length: 14
v_call: TRBV25-1
j_call: TRBJ1-6
cdr3_nt: TGTGCCAGCAGTGGACAGGGGCGGAATTCACCCCTCCACTTT
cdr3_aa: CASSGQGRNSPLHF

clone_size: .
d_call: .
cdr3_length: 15
v_call: TRBV6-5
j_call: TRBJ1-6
cdr3_nt: TGTGCCAGCAGGCTACAGGGTGGGGCGAATTCACCCCTCCACTTT
cdr3_aa: CASRLQGGANSPLHF